The present T cell receptor (beta chain) was sequenced within a study of human T cells and chemical hapten exposure. This clonotype was recorded a few times. V lost 3 bases to trimming and J lost 0 bases, with 9 bases between them. The V gene's germline CDR1 is SGHTA and CDR2 FQGNSA. The CDR3 has 15 residues. TCRdb recomputed calls from the RACE reads with MiXCR, one row per CDR3 protein. The table shows 96,000 or so distinct CDR3 sequences, with about a tenth occurring only once. The time point denotes: patch test 2, 6 weeks after DPC sensitization. Treatment: therapeutic diphenylcyclopropenone sensitization with weekly scalp DPC.

Material: whole blood, obtained in connection with sensitization to the hapten diphenylcyclopropenone (DPC). The J gene is TRBJ1-5, the V gene TRBV7-2, with unresolved D. The TCR comes from a woman aged 40 to 50 with alopecia areata. Some clones in this sample may be carry-over from other donors' samples. This CDR3 is CASSLDGLSNQPQHF. As DNA, the CDR3 is TGTGCCAGCAGCTTGGACGGGCTTAGCAATCAGCCCCAGCATTTT.